A selection of T cell receptor beta chains follows, all from one sample in a study of T cell responses to AZD1222 COVID-19 vaccine. Generated by immunoSEQ multiplex PCR, the TCRdb table keeps only in-frame clones and is missing some. The sample lists roughly 100,000 clones; 80% to 90% were seen once. This material consisted of peripheral blood, taken on day 0 of AZD1222 vaccination. The origin of the receptors is an adult in good health. The CDR3 runs from the conserved cysteine through the conserved F or W. A D gene is named only where the DNA matches it firmly. Only some rows state a clone size, as once, few, many or a class for expanded clones.

j_gene,v_gene,abundance,d_gene,CDR3nt,CDR3aa
TRBJ1-1,TRBV11-2,NA,NA,TGTGCCAGCAGCCCTCCCGAGGGTCGGACTGAAGCTTTCTTT,CASSPPEGRTEAFF
TRBJ2-5,TRBV6-5,few,NA,TGTGCCAGCAGTCGAGACTTGGGAGAGACCCAGTACTTC,CASSRDLGETQYF
TRBJ2-7,TRBV7-8,NA,NA,TGTGCCAGCAGCCCAGGACACCACGAGCAGTACTTC,CASSPGHHEQYF
TRBJ1-6,TRBV14,NA,NA,TGTGCCAGCAGCCAAGGGAATTCACCCCTCCACTTT,CASSQGNSPLHF
TRBJ1-2,TRBV20-1,NA,NA,TGCAGTGCTATAAACCCCTATGGCTACACCTTC,CSAINPYGYTF
TRBJ1-2,TRBV19,NA,NA,TGTGCCAGTAGTCTGGGCAGGGGCTATGGCTACACCTTC,CASSLGRGYGYTF
TRBJ1-6,TRBV6-5,NA,NA,TGTGCCAGCAAGAGACCGGGGGCACCCCTCCACTTT,CASKRPGAPLHF
TRBJ1-2,TRBV7-8,NA,NA,TGTGCCAGCAGCTTAAAAGCCCCAGGGGAGGCGGCTTTCGGCTATGGCTACACCTTC,CASSLKAPGEAAFGYGYTF
TRBJ1-3,TRBV11-2,NA,TRBD1,TGTGCCAGCAGCTACGACAGGGGTACCCCTGGAAACACCATATATTTT,CASSYDRGTPGNTIYF
TRBJ1-4,TRBV19,few,TRBD1,TGTGCCAGTAGTATCGGGACAGGGGGCTCAGACGTGGGAAAACTGTTTTTT,CASSIGTGGSDVGKLFF
TRBJ1-5,TRBV6-5,NA,NA,TGTGCCAGCAGGGGGACACTTTACAATCAGCCCCAGCATTTT,CASRGTLYNQPQHF
TRBJ1-4,TRBV7-2,once,NA,TGTGCCAGCAGCTTTGACCCTAATGAAAAACTGTTTTTT,CASSFDPNEKLFF
TRBJ1-2,TRBV30,NA,NA,TGTGCCTGGAGTGTTTCCAGTAACTATGGCTACACCTTC,CAWSVSSNYGYTF
TRBJ2-2,TRBV5-4,NA,NA,TGTGCCAGCAGCCGGGACAAACAATACGCGAACACCGGGGAGCTGTTTTTT,CASSRDKQYANTGELFF
TRBJ2-1,TRBV24-1,NA,TRBD1,TGTGCCACCAGTGATCCTCCCGGACAGGGGAAAGATGAGCAGTTCTTC,CATSDPPGQGKDEQFF
TRBJ1-4,TRBV21-1,NA,NA,TGTGCCAGCCGCCCGCAGACAGGGACTAATGAAAAACTGTTTTTT,CASRPQTGTNEKLFF
TRBJ1-6,TRBV9,NA,NA,TGTGCCAGCAGCGGAGGGGGGCGTTCACCCCTCCACTTT,CASSGGGRSPLHF
TRBJ2-2,TRBV2,NA,TRBD1,TGTGCCAGCCGAAGGACAGGGGGCTCTGGGGACACCGGGGAGCTGTTTTTT,CASRRTGGSGDTGELFF
TRBJ2-1,TRBV7-3,NA,NA,TGTGCCAGCAGCCGTCAACCTGGGTTTAACAATGAGCAGTTCTTC,CASSRQPGFNNEQFF
TRBJ1-5,TRBV7-8,NA,NA,TGTGCCAGCAGCTTAGGAAGGGGGGGCAATCAGCCCCAGCATTTT,CASSLGRGGNQPQHF
TRBJ2-4,TRBV4-2,NA,NA,TGTGCCAGCAGCCAAGAAGGGTGGGGGCCGAACATTCAGTACTTC,CASSQEGWGPNIQYF
TRBJ1-1,TRBV14,NA,TRBD1,TGTGCCAGCAGCCCATTCGGGACAGGGGGTAGCACTGAAGCTTTCTTT,CASSPFGTGGSTEAFF
TRBJ2-2,TRBV3-1/TRBV3-2,NA,NA,TGTGCCAGCAGCCTCCTGGGGACCGGGGAGCTGTTTTTT,CASSLLGTGELFF
TRBJ1-3,TRBV7-8,NA,NA,TGTGCCAGCAGCTCTTTAGGGTATAGTGGGAGCTCTGGAAACACCATATATTTT,CASSSLGYSGSSGNTIYF
TRBJ2-7,TRBV18,NA,NA,TGTGCCAGCTCACCCCTCGGACGGACCTATAGCTACGAGCAGTACTTC,CASSPLGRTYSYEQYF
TRBJ1-5,TRBV29-1,NA,NA,TGCAGCGCCACCTGGCAGGCGGACGGGCCCCAGCATTTT,CSATWQADGPQHF
TRBJ2-2,TRBV6-1,once,NA,TGTGCCAGCAGTCTGGACTATCCCGGGGAGCTGTTTTTT,CASSLDYPGELFF
TRBJ1-5,TRBV19,NA,NA,TGTGCCAGTAGTATAAGGACAGACTATAGCAATCAGCCCCAGCATTTT,CASSIRTDYSNQPQHF
TRBJ1-1,TRBV19,NA,TRBD1,TGTGCCAGTAGTGGACAGGTGAACACTGAAGCTTTCTTT,CASSGQVNTEAFF
TRBJ1-1,TRBV3-1/TRBV3-2,NA,NA,TGTGCCAGCAGCCAAGAAGGGGGGACACGAGCTTTCTTT,CASSQEGGTRAFF
TRBJ2-1,TRBV29-1,NA,NA,TGCAGCGTTGTACAGGAATACAATGAGCAGTTCTTC,CSVVQEYNEQFF
TRBJ2-2,TRBV19,NA,NA,TGTGCCAGTAGTACTCAACACGGGACATGGGTCACCGGGGAGCTGTTTTTT,CASSTQHGTWVTGELFF
TRBJ1-1,TRBV28,NA,NA,TGTGCCAGCAGTTTATTCGGGAGGATGAACACTGAAGCTTTCTTT,CASSLFGRMNTEAFF
TRBJ1-3,TRBV28,NA,NA,TGTGCCAGCAGTTTATCAGTGGGAAGTGGAAACACCATATATTTT,CASSLSVGSGNTIYF
TRBJ1-2,TRBV19,NA,NA,TGTGCCAGTAGTATACTTCGGGGACATGACGGCTACACCTTC,CASSILRGHDGYTF
TRBJ2-5,TRBV7-3,NA,NA,TGTGCCAGCAGCCCAGGGGGCAGCGGGGGGAAAGAGACCCAGTACTTC,CASSPGGSGGKETQYF
TRBJ2-3,TRBV25-1,NA,NA,TGTGCCAGTGAACCGGGACACCCCACAGATACGCAGTATTTT,CASEPGHPTDTQYF
TRBJ2-2,TRBV3-1/TRBV3-2,NA,TRBD1,TGTGCCAGCAGCCCGGACAGGGCCGACACCGGGGAGCTGTTTTTT,CASSPDRADTGELFF
TRBJ1-2,TRBV5-8,NA,TRBD1,TGTGCCAGCAGCTTGGCCAGAAAAGACAGGGAAGGAGCTAACTATGGCTACACCTTC,CASSLARKDREGANYGYTF
TRBJ1-6,TRBV19,NA,NA,TGTGCCAGTAGTGGAAAGTTTAATTCACCCCTCCACTTT,CASSGKFNSPLHF
TRBJ1-6,TRBV5-6,NA,TRBD1,TGTGCCAGCAGCTTGGTCCCCAGGACAGGAAATTCACCCCTCCACTTT,CASSLVPRTGNSPLHF
TRBJ2-6,TRBV4-3,NA,TRBD1,TGCGCCAGCAGCCAGGACAGGCGAATGGAGTCTGGGGCCAACGTCCTGACTTTC,CASSQDRRMESGANVLTF
TRBJ1-5,TRBV2,once,TRBD1,TGTGCCAGCAAGGACAGGCTAAATCAGCCCCAGCATTTT,CASKDRLNQPQHF
TRBJ2-7,TRBV7-2,NA,TRBD1,TGTGCCAGCAGCTTAGTACAGGGGTCGTACGAGCAGTACTTC,CASSLVQGSYEQYF
TRBJ2-1,TRBV11-2,NA,TRBD2,TGTGCCAGCAGCTCCCCCATGTGGAGCGGGGGTTACAATGAGCAGTTCTTC,CASSSPMWSGGYNEQFF
TRBJ1-6,TRBV7-9,few,NA,TGTGCCAGCAGCTTAGACGGCGGTAGTTCACCCCTCCACTTT,CASSLDGGSSPLHF
TRBJ1-1,TRBV7-3,NA,NA,TGTGCCAGCAGCCTCGGGGCAGGGGTTCTTAACACTGAAGCTTTCTTT,CASSLGAGVLNTEAFF
TRBJ1-1,TRBV6-5,once,NA,TGTGCCAGCAGTTACGTAAAGGGCCTTGAAGCTTTCTTT,CASSYVKGLEAFF
TRBJ1-2,TRBV2,NA,NA,TGTGCCAGCAAAGGAGGGGAGACCCTTAACTATGGCTACACCTTC,CASKGGETLNYGYTF
TRBJ1-5,TRBV19,NA,NA,TGTGCCAGTAGTATAGATAGGGACACTTATCAGCCCCAGCATTTT,CASSIDRDTYQPQHF
TRBJ2-7,TRBV3-1/TRBV3-2,NA,NA,TGTGCCAGCAGCTCCCTAGGGTCGGCTGGATCCGAGCAGTACTTC,CASSSLGSAGSEQYF
TRBJ2-2,TRBV7-3,NA,TRBD2,TGTGCCAGCAGCAAGCAACCCCCGACTAGCGGGGGGAACACCGGGGAGCTGTTTTTT,CASSKQPPTSGGNTGELFF
TRBJ2-7,TRBV19,NA,NA,TGTGCCAGTAGTATAGTGGGGAGCTCCTACGAGCAGTACTTC,CASSIVGSSYEQYF
TRBJ1-1,TRBV5-1,NA,NA,TGCGCCAGCAGCCAGAATACAGGGACGCGCACTGAAGCTTTCTTT,CASSQNTGTRTEAFF